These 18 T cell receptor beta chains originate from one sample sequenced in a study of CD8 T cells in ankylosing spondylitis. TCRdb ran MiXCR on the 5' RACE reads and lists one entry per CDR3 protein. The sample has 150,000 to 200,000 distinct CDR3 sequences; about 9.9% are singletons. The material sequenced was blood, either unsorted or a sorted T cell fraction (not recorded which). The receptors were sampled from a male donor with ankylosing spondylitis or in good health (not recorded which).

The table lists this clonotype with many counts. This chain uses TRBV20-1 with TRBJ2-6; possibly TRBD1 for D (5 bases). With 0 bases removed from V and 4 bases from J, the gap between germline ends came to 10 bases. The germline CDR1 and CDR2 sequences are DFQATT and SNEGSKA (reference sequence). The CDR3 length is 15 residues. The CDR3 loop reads CSARDQGAGANVLTF. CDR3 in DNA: TGCAGTGCTAGAGACCAGGGTGCCGGGGCCAACGTCCTGACTTTC.

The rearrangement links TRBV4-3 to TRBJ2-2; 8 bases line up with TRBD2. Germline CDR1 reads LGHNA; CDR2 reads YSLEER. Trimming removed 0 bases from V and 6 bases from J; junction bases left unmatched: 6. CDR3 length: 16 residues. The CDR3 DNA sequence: TGCGCCAGCAGCCAAGATCTGGTAGCGGGGTCCGGGGAGCTGTTTTTT. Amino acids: CASSQDLVAGSGELFF.

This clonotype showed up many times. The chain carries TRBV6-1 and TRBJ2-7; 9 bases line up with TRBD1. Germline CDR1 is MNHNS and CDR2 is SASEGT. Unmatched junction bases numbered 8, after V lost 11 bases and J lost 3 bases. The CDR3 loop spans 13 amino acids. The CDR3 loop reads CAARDRVYYEQYF. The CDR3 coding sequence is TGTGCCGCCCGGGACAGGGTTTACTACGAGCAGTACTTC.

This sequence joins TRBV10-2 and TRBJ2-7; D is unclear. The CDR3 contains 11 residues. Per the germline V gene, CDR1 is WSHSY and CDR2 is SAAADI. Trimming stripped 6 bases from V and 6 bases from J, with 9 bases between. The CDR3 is CASSEKVEQYF. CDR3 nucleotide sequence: TGCGCCAGCAGCGAGAAGGTCGAGCAGTACTTC.

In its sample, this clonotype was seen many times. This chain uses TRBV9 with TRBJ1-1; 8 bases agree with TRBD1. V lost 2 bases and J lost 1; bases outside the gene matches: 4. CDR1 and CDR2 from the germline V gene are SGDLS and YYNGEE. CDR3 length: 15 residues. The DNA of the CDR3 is TGTGCCAGCAGCGTCCAGGGGGCCCGGAACACTGAAGCTTTCTTT. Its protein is CASSVQGARNTEAFF.

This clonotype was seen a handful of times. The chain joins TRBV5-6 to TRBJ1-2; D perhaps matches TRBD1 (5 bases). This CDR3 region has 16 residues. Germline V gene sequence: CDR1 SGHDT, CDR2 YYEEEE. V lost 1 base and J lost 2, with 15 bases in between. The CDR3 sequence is CASSLPLSGTNYGYTF. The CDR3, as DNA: TGTGCCAGCAGCTTGCCCCTTTCCGGGACCAACTATGGCTACACCTTC.

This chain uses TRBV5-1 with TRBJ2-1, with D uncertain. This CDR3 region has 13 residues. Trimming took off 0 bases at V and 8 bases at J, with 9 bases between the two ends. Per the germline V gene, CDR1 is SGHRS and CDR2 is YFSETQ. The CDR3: CASSLASVDEQFF. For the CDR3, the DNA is TGCGCCAGCAGCTTGGCTAGTGTAGATGAGCAGTTCTTC.

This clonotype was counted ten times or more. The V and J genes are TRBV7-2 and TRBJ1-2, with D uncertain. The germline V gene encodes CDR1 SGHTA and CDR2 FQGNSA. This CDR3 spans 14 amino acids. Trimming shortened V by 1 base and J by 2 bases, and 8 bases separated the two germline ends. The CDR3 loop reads CASSLETQNYGYTF. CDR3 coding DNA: TGTGCCAGCAGCTTAGAGACGCAGAACTATGGCTACACCTTC.

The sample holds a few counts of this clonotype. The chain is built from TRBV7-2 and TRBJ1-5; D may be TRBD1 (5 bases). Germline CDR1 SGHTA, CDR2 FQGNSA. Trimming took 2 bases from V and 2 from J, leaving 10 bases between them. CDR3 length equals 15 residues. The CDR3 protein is CASSLRGEGNQPQHF. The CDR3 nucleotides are TGTGCCAGCAGCTTAAGAGGGGAGGGCAATCAGCCCCAGCATTTT.

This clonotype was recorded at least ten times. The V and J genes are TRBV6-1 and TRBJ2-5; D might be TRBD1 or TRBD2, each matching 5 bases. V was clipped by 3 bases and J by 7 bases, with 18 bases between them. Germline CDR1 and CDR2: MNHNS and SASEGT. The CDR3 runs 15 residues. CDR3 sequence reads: CASSEQGRLRVTQYF. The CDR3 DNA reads TGTGCCAGCAGTGAGCAGGGACGCCTCAGGGTGACCCAGTACTTC.

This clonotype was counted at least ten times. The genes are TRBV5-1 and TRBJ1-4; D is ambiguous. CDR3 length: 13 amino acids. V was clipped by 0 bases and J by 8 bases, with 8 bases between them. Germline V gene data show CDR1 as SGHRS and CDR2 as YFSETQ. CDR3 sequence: CASSLVRGEKLFF. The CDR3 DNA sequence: TGCGCCAGCAGCTTGGTGCGAGGGGAAAAACTGTTTTTT.

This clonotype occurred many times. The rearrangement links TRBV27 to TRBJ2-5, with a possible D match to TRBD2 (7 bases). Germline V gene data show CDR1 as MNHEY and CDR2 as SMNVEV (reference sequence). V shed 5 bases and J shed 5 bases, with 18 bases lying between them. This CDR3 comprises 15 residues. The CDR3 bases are TGTGCCAGCAGTCCGCGGGGGCCAGGGAAGGAGACCCAGTACTTC. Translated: CASSPRGPGKETQYF.

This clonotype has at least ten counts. For the CDR3, the DNA is TGTGCCAGCGACAGGGGGCCCGAGAACACCGGGGAGCTGTTTTTT. As protein: CASDRGPENTGELFF. The V gene is TRBV28, the J gene TRBJ2-2; 10 bases are shared with TRBD1. The CDR3 runs to 15 residues. V lost 8 bases and J lost 1; bases outside the gene matches: 4. Germline values: CDR1 MDHEN, CDR2 SYDVKM.

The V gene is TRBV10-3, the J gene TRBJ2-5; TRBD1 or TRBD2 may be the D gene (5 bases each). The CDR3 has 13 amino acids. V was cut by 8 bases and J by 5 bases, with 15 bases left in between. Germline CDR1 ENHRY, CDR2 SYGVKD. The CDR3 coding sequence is TGTGCCATCGGGGTGTGGGACGGTGAGACCCAGTACTTC. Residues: CAIGVWDGETQYF.

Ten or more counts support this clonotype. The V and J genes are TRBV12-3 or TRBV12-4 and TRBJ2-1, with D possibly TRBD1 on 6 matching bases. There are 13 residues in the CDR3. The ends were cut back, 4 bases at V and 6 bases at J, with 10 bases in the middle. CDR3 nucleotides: TGTGCCAGCAGTTCGATCAGGGGCAATGAGCAGTTCTTC. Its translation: CASSSIRGNEQFF.

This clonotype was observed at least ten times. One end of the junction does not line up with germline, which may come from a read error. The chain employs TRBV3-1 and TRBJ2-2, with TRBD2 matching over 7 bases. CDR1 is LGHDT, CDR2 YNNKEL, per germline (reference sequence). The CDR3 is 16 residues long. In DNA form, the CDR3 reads TGTGCCAGCATCCAAGTGGGAGGGGTGAACACCGGGGAGCTGTTTTTT. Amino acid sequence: CASIQVGGVNTGELFF.

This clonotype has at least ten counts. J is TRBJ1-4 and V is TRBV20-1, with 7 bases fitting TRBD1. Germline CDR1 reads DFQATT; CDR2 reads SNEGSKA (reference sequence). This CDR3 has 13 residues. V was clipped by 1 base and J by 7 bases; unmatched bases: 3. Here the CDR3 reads CSARGQGGEKLFF. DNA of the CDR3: TGCAGTGCTAGAGGACAGGGAGGTGAAAAACTGTTTTTT.

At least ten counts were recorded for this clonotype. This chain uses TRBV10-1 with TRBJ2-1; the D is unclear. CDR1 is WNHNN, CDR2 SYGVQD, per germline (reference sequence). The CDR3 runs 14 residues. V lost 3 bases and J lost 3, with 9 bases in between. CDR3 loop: CASSEYLGYNEQFF. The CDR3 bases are TGCGCCAGCAGTGAATATTTAGGCTACAATGAGCAGTTCTTC.